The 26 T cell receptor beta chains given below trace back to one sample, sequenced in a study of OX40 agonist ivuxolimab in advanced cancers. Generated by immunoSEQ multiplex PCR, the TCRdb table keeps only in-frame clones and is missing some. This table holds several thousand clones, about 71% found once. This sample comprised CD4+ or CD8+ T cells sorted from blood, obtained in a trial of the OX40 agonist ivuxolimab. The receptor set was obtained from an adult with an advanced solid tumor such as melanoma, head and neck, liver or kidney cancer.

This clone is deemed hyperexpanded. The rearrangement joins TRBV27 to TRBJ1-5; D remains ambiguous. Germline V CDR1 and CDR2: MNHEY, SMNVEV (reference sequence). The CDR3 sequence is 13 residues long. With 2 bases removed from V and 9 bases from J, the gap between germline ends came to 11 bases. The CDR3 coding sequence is TGTGCCAGCAGTTTAGCCGCGAGACGGCCCCAGCATTTT. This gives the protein CASSLAARRPQHF.

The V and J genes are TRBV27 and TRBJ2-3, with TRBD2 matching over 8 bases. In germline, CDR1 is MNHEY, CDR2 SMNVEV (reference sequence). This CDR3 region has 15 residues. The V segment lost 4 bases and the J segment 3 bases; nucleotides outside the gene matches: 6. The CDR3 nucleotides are TGTGCCAGCAGTTGGGTCTTAGCGGGGACAGATACGCAGTATTTT. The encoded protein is CASSWVLAGTDTQYF.

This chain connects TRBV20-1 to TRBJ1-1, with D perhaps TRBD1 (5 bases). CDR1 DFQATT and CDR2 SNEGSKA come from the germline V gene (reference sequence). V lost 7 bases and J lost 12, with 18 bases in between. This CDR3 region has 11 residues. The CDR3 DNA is TGCAGTGGCCGGGGCACGGATGGGACTTTCTTT. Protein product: CSGRGTDGTFF.

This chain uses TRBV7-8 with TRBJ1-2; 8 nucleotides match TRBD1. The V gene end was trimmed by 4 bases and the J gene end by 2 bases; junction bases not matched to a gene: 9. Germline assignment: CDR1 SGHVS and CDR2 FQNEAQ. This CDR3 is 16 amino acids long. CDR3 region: CASSSTAGTGNYGYTF. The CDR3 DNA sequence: TGTGCCAGCAGCTCTACGGCCGGGACAGGAAACTATGGCTACACCTTC. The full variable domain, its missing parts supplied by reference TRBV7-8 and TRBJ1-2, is GAGVSQSPRYKVAKRGQDVALRCDPISGHVSLFWYQQALGQGPEFLTYFQNEAQLDKSGLPSDRFFAERPEGSVSTLKIQRTQQEDSAVYLCASSSTAGTGNYGYTFGSGTRLTVV.

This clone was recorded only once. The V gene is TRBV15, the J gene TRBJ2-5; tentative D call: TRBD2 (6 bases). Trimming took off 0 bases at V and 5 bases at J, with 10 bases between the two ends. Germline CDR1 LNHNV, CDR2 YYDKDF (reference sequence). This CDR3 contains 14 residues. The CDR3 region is CATSRDLGGETQYF. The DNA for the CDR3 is TGTGCCACCAGCAGAGATCTCGGGGGTGAGACCCAGTACTTC. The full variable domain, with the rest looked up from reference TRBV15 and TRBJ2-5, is DAMVIQNPRYQVTQFGKPVTLSCSQTLNHNVMYWYQQKSSQAPKLLFHYYDKDFNNEADTPDNFQSRRPNTSFCFLDIRSPGLGDTAMYLCATSRDLGGETQYFGPGTRLLVL.

The CDR3 sequence is CATRGDTGELFF. The CDR3 DNA is TGTGCCACCAGGGGAGACACCGGGGAGCTGTTTTTT. The rearrangement uses TRBV6-4 and TRBJ2-2, with D maybe TRBD1 (6 bases). CDR3 length: 12 residues. CDR1 and CDR2 from the germline V gene are MRHNA and SNTAGT. Trimming removed 10 bases at V and 3 bases at J, with 9 bases between.

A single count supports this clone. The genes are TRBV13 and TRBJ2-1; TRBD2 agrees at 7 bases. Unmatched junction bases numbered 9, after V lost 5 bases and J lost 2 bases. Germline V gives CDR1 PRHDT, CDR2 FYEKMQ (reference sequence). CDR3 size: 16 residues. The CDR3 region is CASSPTSASAYNEQFF. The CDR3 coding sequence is TGTGCCAGCAGCCCCACTAGCGCCTCGGCCTACAATGAGCAGTTCTTC.

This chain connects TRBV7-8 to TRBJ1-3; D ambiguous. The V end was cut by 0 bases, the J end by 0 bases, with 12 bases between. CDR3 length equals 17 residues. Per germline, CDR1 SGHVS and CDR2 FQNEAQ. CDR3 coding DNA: TGTGCCAGCAGCTTAGCGGGAAAGGCGTACTCTGGAAACACCATATATTTT. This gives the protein CASSLAGKAYSGNTIYF. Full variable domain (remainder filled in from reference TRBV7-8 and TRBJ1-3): GAGVSQSPRYKVAKRGQDVALRCDPISGHVSLFWYQQALGQGPEFLTYFQNEAQLDKSGLPSDRFFAERPEGSVSTLKIQRTQQEDSAVYLCASSLAGKAYSGNTIYFGEGSWLTVV.

CDR3: CASSSYSGANVLTF. The CDR3 DNA sequence: TGTGCCAGCAGTTCATATTCTGGGGCCAACGTCCTGACTTTC. V is TRBV11-3 and J is TRBJ2-6; D is uncertain. The CDR3 extends over 14 amino acids. The germline gives CDR1 SGHNT, CDR2 YENEEA. Trimming took off 6 bases at V and 1 base at J, with 7 bases between the two ends.

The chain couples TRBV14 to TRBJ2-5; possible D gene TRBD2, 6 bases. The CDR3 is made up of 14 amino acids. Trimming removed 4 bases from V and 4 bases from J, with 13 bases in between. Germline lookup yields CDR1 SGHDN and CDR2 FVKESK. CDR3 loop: CASSLGGIGETQYF. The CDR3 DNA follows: TGTGCCAGCAGCCTTGGAGGGATCGGAGAGACCCAGTACTTC.

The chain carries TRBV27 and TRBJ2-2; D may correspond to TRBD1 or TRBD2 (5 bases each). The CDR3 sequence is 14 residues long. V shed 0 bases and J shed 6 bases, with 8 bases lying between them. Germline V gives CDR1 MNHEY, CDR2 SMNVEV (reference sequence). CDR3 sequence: CASSLSGPSGELFF. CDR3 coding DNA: TGTGCCAGCAGTTTATCGGGACCATCCGGGGAGCTGTTTTTT.

The DNA of the CDR3 is TGTGCTGGGGGAGGGTCAGACCCACCCCTCCACTTT. It specifies CAGGGSDPPLHF. The gene calls are TRBV7-9 and TRBJ1-6, with D perhaps TRBD1 (5 bases). From germline, CDR1 is SEHNR and CDR2 FQNEAQ (reference sequence). The CDR3 spans 12 residues.

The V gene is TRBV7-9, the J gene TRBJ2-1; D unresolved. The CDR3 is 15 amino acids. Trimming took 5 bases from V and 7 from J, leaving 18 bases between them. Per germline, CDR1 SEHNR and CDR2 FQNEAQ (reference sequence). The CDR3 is CASSPPVSVSNEQFF. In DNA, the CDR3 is TGTGCCAGCAGCCCCCCGGTCTCAGTTTCAAATGAGCAGTTCTTC.

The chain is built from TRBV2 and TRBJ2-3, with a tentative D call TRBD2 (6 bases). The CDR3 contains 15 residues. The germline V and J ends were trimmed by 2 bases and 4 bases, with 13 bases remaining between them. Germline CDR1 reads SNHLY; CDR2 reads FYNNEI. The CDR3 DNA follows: TGTGCCAGCAGTGAATTGGCGGGACTTGCAGATACGCAGTATTTT. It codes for CASSELAGLADTQYF.

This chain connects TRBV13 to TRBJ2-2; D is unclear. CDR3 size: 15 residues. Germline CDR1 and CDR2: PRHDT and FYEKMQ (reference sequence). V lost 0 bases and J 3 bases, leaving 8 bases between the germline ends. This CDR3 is CASSLGGRYTGELFF. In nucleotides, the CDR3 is TGTGCCAGCAGCTTAGGGGGCCGATACACCGGGGAGCTGTTTTTT.

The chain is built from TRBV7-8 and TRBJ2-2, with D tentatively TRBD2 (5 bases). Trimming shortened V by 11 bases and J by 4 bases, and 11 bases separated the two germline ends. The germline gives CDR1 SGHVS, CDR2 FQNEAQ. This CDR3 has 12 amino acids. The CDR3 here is CACSEGTGELFF. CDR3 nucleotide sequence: TGTGCCTGTTCTGAGGGCACCGGGGAGCTGTTTTTT. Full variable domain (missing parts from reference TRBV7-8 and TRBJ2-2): GAGVSQSPRYKVAKRGQDVALRCDPISGHVSLFWYQQALGQGPEFLTYFQNEAQLDKSGLPSDRFFAERPEGSVSTLKIQRTQQEDSAVYLCACSEGTGELFFGEGSRLTVL.

The CDR3 reads CASSSHPGSEQFF. The CDR3 nucleotides read TGTGCCAGCAGCTCCCACCCGGGGAGTGAGCAGTTCTTC. This rearrangement joins TRBV7-6 to TRBJ2-1, with a possible D match to TRBD2 (5 bases). This CDR3 has 13 amino acids. The V end lost 4 bases, the J end lost 9 bases, and 13 bases lay between the germline ends. Germline V gene data show CDR1 as SGHVS and CDR2 as FNYEAQ. The whole variable domain, remainder taken from reference TRBV7-6 and TRBJ2-1, is GAGVSQSPRYKVTKRGQDVALRCDPISGHVSLYWYRQALGQGPEFLTYFNYEAQQDKSGLPNDRFSAERPEGSISTLTIQRTEQRDSAMYRCASSSHPGSEQFFGPGTRLTVL.

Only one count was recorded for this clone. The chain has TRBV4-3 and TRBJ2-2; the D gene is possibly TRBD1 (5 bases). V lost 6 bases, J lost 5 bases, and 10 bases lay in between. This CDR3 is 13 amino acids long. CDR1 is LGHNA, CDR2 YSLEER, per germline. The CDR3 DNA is TGCGCCAGCAGACAGGATCTAACCGGGGAGCTGTTTTTT. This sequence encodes CASRQDLTGELFF.

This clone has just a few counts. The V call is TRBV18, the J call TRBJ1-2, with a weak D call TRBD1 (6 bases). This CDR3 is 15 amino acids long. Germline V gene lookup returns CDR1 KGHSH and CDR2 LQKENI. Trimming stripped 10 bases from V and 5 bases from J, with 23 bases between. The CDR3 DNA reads TGTGCCACTATGCTTAGATGGGGGCATTATTATGGCTACACCTTC. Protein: CATMLRWGHYYGYTF.

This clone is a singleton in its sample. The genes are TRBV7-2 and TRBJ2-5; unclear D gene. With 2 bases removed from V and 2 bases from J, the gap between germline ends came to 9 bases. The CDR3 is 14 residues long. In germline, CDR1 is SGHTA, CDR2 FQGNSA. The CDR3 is CASSLIRSQETQYF. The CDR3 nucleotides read TGTGCCAGCAGCTTAATCCGGTCTCAAGAGACCCAGTACTTC.

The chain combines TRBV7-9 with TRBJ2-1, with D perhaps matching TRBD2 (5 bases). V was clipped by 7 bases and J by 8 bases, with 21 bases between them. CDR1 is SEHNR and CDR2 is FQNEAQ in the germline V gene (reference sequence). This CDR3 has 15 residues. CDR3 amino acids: CASISKLGRPDEQFF. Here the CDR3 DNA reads TGTGCCAGCATCAGTAAACTAGGCCGGCCCGATGAGCAGTTCTTC.

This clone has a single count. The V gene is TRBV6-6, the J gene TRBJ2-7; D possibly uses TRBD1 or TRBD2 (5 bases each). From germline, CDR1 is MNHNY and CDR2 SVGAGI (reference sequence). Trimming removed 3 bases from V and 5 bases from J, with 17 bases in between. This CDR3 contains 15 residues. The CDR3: CASSYTGTARNEQYF. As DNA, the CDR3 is TGTGCCAGCAGTTATACGGGGACGGCGAGGAACGAGCAGTACTTC.

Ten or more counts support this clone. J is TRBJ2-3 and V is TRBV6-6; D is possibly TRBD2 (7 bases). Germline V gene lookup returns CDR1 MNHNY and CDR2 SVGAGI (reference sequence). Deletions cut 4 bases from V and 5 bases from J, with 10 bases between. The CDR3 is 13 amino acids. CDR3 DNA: TGTGCCAGCAGTTGGCGGGGGCTAGATACGCAGTATTTT. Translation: CASSWRGLDTQYF.

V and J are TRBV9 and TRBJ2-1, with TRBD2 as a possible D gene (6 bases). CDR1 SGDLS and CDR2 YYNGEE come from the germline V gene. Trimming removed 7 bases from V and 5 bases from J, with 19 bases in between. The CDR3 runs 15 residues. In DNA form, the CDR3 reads TGTGCCAGCGACCTGGGGGGTAGCGCAGACAATGAGCAGTTCTTC. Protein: CASDLGGSADNEQFF.

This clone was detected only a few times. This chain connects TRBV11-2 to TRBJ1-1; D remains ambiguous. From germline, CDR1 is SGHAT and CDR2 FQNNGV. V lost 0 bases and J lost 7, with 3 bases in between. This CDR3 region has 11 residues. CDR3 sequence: CASSLEGEAFF. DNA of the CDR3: TGTGCCAGCAGCTTAGAAGGTGAAGCTTTCTTT. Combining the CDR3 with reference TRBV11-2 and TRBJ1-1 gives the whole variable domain EAGVAQSPRYKIIEKRQSVAFWCNPISGHATLYWYQQILGQGPKLLIQFQNNGVVDDSQLPKDRFSAERLKGVDSTLKIQPAKLEDSAVYLCASSLEGEAFFGQGTRLTVV.

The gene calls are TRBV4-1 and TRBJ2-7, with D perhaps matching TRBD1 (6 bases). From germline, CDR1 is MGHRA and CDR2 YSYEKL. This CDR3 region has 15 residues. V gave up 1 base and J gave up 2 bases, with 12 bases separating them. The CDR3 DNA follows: TGCGCCAGCAGCCAAGGCCAGGGGACACCCTACGAGCAGTACTTC. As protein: CASSQGQGTPYEQYF.